A selection of T cell receptor beta chains follows, all from one sample in a study of shared clonotypes between healthy human individuals. Sequencing used immunoSEQ multiplex PCR; TCRdb keeps in-frame clones, though not all of them. The profile shows fewer than 650,000 clones, less than 80% of them singletons. Sequenced: PBMCs. These receptors were collected from a woman aged 40 to 50 in good health. Some clones in this sample may be carry-over from other donors' samples. Both conserved end residues are part of each CDR3. Fields, in order: CDR3 DNA, CDR3 protein, D gene, V gene, clone size, J gene. D genes are given only for firm matches. A row's size may be missing; if present it is once, few, many or a size class.

DNA: TGCGCCAGCAGCCCGGGACTAGCGGGAGGGCAAGAGACCCAGTACTTC
CDR3: CASSPGLAGGQETQYF
D: TRBD2
V: TRBV4-1
size: .
J: TRBJ2-5

DNA: TGTGCCAGCAGTCATGACAGGCCAAAGCAGTTCTTC
CDR3: CASSHDRPKQFF
D: .
V: TRBV27
size: .
J: TRBJ2-1

DNA: TGTGCCTGGAGTGCGGTTAAGGGCACTGAAGCTTTCTTT
CDR3: CAWSAVKGTEAFF
D: .
V: TRBV30
size: .
J: TRBJ1-1

DNA: TGTGCCAGCAGTTACCCTAACAGGGGGCAAGAGACCCAGTACTTC
CDR3: CASSYPNRGQETQYF
D: TRBD1
V: TRBV6-6
size: .
J: TRBJ2-5

DNA: TGTGCCAGCAGCTTCGCCCAGGGGTTAATCGGGGAGCTGTTTTTT
CDR3: CASSFAQGLIGELFF
D: .
V: TRBV7-2
size: .
J: TRBJ2-2

DNA: TGTGCCAGCAGTTACTCGCACGGGACGTACAATGAGCAGTTCTTC
CDR3: CASSYSHGTYNEQFF
D: .
V: TRBV6-5
size: .
J: TRBJ2-1

DNA: TGTGCCAGCAGTTTACCACAGGGAGGAATTTACCCTGAAGCTTTCTTT
CDR3: CASSLPQGGIYPEAFF
D: .
V: TRBV28
size: .
J: TRBJ1-1

DNA: TGTGCCAGCAGCTTAGTTTGGCAGAACACTGAAGCTTTCTTT
CDR3: CASSLVWQNTEAFF
D: .
V: TRBV7-2
size: .
J: TRBJ1-1

DNA: TGTGCCAGCAGCTTGGACTGGACCAGCTCCTACAATGAGCAGTTCTTC
CDR3: CASSLDWTSSYNEQFF
D: .
V: TRBV5-4
size: once
J: TRBJ2-1

DNA: TGTGCCAGCAGTACGCTAGCGGGAGGCGCCGGGGAGCTGTTTTTT
CDR3: CASSTLAGGAGELFF
D: TRBD2
V: TRBV28
size: .
J: TRBJ2-2

DNA: TGCGCCAGCAGCGTAGGACTAGCGGGAGAAGAGACCCAGTACTTC
CDR3: CASSVGLAGEETQYF
D: TRBD2
V: TRBV5-1
size: few
J: TRBJ2-5

DNA: TGTGCCAGCAGCCCACTAGCGGGAGCCAACGAGCAGTACTTC
CDR3: CASSPLAGANEQYF
D: TRBD2
V: TRBV4-2
size: .
J: TRBJ2-7

DNA: TGTGCCAGCAGTGAAGTGAGCGGAAGTGGGGAGACCCAGTACTTC
CDR3: CASSEVSGSGETQYF
D: .
V: TRBV6-1
size: .
J: TRBJ2-5

DNA: TGCGCCAGCAGCTCGGGACTAGCGGACACAGATACGCAGTATTTT
CDR3: CASSSGLADTDTQYF
D: TRBD2
V: TRBV5-1
size: .
J: TRBJ2-3

DNA: TGTGCCAGCAGTTTTGGTAGCACGGAAAAACTGTTTTTT
CDR3: CASSFGSTEKLFF
D: .
V: TRBV28
size: .
J: TRBJ1-4